This T cell receptor (beta chain) was identified in a study of shared clonotypes between healthy human individuals. Naive CD8 cells comprised CD45RO-negative, CCR7-positively selected cells, excluding terminally differentiated effector memory CD45RA+ cells. This table comes from immunoSEQ multiplex PCR, and its TCRdb copy is limited to in-frame clones, with some not included. The sample includes 1.5 million to 2.5 million clones, just under 95% of them seen just once. Germline-derived CDR1 and CDR2 are SGHAT and FQNNGV. V was pared by 6 bases and J by 9 bases, with 15 bases of the junction left unmatched. This CDR3 is built from 16 residues.

The sequenced material came from naive CD8+ T cells sorted from blood. The TCR comes from a man between 18 and 35 years old in good health. The rearrangement joins TRBV11-2 to TRBJ2-1, with 9 nucleotides matching TRBD2. Here the CDR3 DNA reads TGTGCCAGCAGACTTCTTGCCGCGGGAGGGCCAGGTGAGCAGTTCTTC. Encoded protein: CASRLLAAGGPGEQFF.